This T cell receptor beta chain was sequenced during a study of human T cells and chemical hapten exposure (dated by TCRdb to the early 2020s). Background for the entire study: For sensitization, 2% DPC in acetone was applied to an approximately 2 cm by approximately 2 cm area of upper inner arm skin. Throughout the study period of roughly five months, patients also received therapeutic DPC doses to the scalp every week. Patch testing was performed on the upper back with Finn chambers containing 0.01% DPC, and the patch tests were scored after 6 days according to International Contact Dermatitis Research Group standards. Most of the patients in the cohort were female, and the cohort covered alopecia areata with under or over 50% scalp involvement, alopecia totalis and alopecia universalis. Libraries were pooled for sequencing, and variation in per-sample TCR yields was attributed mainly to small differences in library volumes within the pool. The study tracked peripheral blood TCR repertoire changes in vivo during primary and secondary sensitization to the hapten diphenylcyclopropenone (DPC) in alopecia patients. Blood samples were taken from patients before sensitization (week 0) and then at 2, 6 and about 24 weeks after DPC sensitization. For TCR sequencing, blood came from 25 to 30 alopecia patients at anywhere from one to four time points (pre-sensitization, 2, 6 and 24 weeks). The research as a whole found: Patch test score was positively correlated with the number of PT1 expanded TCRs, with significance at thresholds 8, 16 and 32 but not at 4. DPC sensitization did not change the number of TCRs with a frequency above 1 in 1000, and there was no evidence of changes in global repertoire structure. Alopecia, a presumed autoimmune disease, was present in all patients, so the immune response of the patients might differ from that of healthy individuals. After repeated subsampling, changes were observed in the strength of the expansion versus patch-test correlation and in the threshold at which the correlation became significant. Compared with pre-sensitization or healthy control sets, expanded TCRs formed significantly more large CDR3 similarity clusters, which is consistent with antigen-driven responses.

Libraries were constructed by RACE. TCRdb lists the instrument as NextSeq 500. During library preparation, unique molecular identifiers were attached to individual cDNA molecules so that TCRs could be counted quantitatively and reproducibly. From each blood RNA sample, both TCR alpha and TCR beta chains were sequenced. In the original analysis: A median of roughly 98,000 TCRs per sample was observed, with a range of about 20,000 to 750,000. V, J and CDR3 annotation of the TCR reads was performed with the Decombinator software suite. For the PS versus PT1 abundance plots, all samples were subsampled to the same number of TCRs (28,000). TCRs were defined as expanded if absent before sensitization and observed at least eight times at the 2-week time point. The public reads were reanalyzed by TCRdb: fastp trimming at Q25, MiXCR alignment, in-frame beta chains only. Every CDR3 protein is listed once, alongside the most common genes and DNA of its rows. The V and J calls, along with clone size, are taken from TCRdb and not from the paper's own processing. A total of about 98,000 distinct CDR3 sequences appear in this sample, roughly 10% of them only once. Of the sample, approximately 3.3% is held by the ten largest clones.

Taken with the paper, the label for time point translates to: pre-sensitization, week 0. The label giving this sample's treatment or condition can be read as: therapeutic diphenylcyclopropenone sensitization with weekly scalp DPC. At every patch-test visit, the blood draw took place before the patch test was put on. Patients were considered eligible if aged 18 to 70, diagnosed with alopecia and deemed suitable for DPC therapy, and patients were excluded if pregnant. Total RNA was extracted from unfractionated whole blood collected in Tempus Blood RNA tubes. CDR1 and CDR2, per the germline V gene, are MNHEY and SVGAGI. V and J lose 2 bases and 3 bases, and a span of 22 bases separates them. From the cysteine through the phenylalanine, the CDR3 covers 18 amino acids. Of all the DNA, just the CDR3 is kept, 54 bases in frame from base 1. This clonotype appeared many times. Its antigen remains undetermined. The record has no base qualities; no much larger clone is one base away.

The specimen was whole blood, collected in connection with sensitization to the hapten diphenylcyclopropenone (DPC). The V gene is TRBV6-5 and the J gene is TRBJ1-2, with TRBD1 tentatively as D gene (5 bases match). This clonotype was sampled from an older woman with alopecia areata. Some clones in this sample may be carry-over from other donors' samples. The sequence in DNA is TGTGCCAGCAGTTACCGCACCAGAGACAGCGTCTGGCACTATGGCTACACCTTC. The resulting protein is CASSYRTRDSVWHYGYTF.